This T cell receptor (beta chain) was sequenced for a study of CD8 T cells in ankylosing spondylitis. V was cut by 3 bases and J by 8 bases, with 5 bases left in between. This CDR3 comprises 11 residues. MiXCR was run by TCRdb on the 5' RACE reads, yielding one entry per CDR3 protein. The profile shows around 280,000 distinct CDR3 sequences, about 20% of them singletons. This clonotype was seen at least ten times. This TCR was recovered from a male donor with ankylosing spondylitis or in good health (not recorded which). The gene calls are TRBV12-3 or TRBV12-4 and TRBJ1-3; unclear D gene. Sample: blood, either unsorted or a sorted T cell fraction (not recorded which). The CDR3 sequence is CASSFTDTIYF. In DNA form, the CDR3 reads TGTGCCAGCAGTTTCACGGACACCATATATTTT.